This T cell receptor (beta chain) was recorded in a study of T cell responses to AZD1222 COVID-19 vaccine. Study-wide points: In a largely white British group with more females than males, clonal diversity was possibly underestimated. Researchers took repertoire samples only after the peak T cell response had come. Targets within unmutated variant regions were reportedly found for nearly half of spike-specific TCRs. Spike-specific TCR breadth rose after two AZD1222 doses, and depth rose as well.

V was clipped by 3 bases and J by 3 bases, with 11 bases between them. The CDR3 runs 15 residues. Germline V gene lookup returns CDR1 SEHNR and CDR2 FQNEAQ (reference sequence). The repertoire was sequenced with immunoSEQ multiplex PCR; TCRdb's copy has only in-frame clones and lacks some. The table shows about 89,000 clones, with 89% occurring only once. Points on this clone: Its target is not known.

This clonotype was sampled from an adult who received the AZD1222 COVID-19 vaccine. This rearrangement joins TRBV7-9 to TRBJ1-4; D gene unclear. Sequencing was performed on peripheral blood, taken 28 days after the second AZD1222 dose. CDR3 protein: CASSFSGSPNEKLFF. The CDR3 DNA reads TGTGCCAGCAGCTTTTCAGGTTCTCCTAATGAAAAACTGTTTTTT.